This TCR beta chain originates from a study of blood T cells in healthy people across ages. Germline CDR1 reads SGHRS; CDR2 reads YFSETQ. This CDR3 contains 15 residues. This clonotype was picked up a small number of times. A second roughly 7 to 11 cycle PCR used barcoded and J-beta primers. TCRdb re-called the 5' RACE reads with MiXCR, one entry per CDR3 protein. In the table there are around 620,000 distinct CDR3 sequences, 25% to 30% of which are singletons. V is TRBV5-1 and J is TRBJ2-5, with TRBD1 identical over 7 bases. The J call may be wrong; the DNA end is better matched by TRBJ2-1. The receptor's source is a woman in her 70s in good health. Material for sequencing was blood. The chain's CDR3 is CASSLLPGQHNEQFF. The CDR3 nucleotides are TGCGCCAGCAGCCTTCTTCCGGGACAGCACAATGAGCAGTTCTTC.